This record covers a single T cell receptor beta chain. The antigen remains undetermined. With molecular barcodes, quantitative 5'-RACE was used to make the TCR beta libraries. Using its own MiXCR run on the 5' RACE reads, TCRdb lists one record per CDR3 protein. This table has a few hundred thousand distinct CDR3 sequences, approximately 17% appearing once. The length of the CDR3 is 15 residues. V lost 2 bases to trimming and J lost 6 bases, with 16 bases between them. Germline assignment: CDR1 SGHRS and CDR2 YFSETQ. The data belong to a study of CD8 T cells in ankylosing spondylitis. Points from the study as a whole: Clones linked to disease, bearing a CD8+ phenotype, were relatively rare in peripheral blood. Disease-linked clones reportedly showed significant enrichment in matched ankylosing spondylitis synovial fluid. Blood of patients with ankylosing spondylitis appeared to be characterized by a TCR beta motif of eight highly homologous variants.

This TCR derives from a male donor with ankylosing spondylitis. V gene TRBV5-1 combines with J gene TRBJ2-3; the D gene is possibly TRBD2 (5 bases). The sample was blood, either unsorted or a sorted T cell fraction (not recorded which). The CDR3 reads CASSFGGLVADTQYF. CDR3 DNA sequence: TGCGCCAGCAGCTTCGGCGGGTTGGTCGCGGATACGCAGTATTTT.